This T cell receptor (beta chain) came from a study of blood T cells in healthy people across ages. Study outcomes and limitations: With unsorted PBMCs, a conclusive comparison of naive versus antigen-experienced cells was not possible.

Then a second PCR, running roughly 6 to 12 cycles, was carried out with a sample-barcoded 5' primer and a J-beta primer mix. Each CDR3 protein gets one entry after TCRdb re-called the 5' RACE reads with MiXCR. Of 780,000 or so distinct CDR3 sequences detected, roughly 53% appear once; the ten largest clones hold about 42%. This CDR3 region has 14 residues. Isolated per sample were at least 7 million PBMCs. On this clonotype: The antigen remains unidentified. One end of the junction fails to match germline, which may point to a read error.

Sequences were obtained from blood. The rearrangement uses TRBV12-3 or TRBV12-4 and TRBJ2-3; D not resolved. This TCR derives from a man aged 80 or over in good health. The CDR3 DNA reads as TGTGCCAGCAGTTTTTCGGTGAGCACAAATACGCAGTATTTT. It codes for CASSFSVSTNTQYF.